The subject of this entry is one T cell receptor (beta chain). Its specificity is not known. The data were obtained in a study of T cells in Graves' hyperthyroidism and ophthalmopathy. RNA transcripts were the template for amplifying TCR beta CDR3 regions. HTBI primers were used for first-round RT-PCR of the TCR CDR3. From the multiplex PCR reads, TCRdb called clonotypes with MiXCR, one entry per CDR3 protein. The table lists 45,000 to 55,000 distinct CDR3 sequences, approximately 53% of them singletons. General study results and limits: Blood also showed most of the thyroid clonotypes that were expanded above 0.001. A 13 V-J signature model discriminated ophthalmopathy versus stable hyperthyroidism.

The CDR3 spans 16 residues. The V end lost 7 bases, the J end lost 2 bases, and 15 bases lay between the germline ends. Reasons for excluding patients were uncontrolled infection, other autoimmune disease, pregnancy or lactation. This sequence joins TRBV12-3 or TRBV12-4 and TRBJ2-6, with D perhaps being TRBD1 or TRBD2 (6 bases each). The material sequenced was peripheral blood or thyroid tissue (not recorded which). This TCR came from a man aged 18 to 35 with Graves' hyperthyroidism. CDR3 nucleotides: TGTGCCAGCACCCTATGGAGGGGGGCTGGGGCCAACGTCCTGACTTTC. The encoded protein is CASTLWRGAGANVLTF.